Presented here are 9 T cell receptor beta chains from one specimen sequenced in a study of blood T cell repertoires in COVID-19 (dated by TCRdb to the early 2020s). The method was the immunoSEQ multiplex PCR assay. TCRdb took this table from immuneACCESS and kept in-frame rearrangements with V and J called. Such tables lack part of the clones; where checked against another copy, unresolved V genes explain under half of the gap, and the rest is unexplained. The sample table contains about 70,000 clones; only one count was recorded for 75% to 90% of them. Of the sample, 5.1% is held by the ten largest clones. Sequencing input: peripheral blood. Receptors originate from a man older than 75 with acute or convalescent COVID-19.

This chain connects TRBV30 to TRBJ1-1; D is possibly TRBD1 (6 bases). Trimming removed 1 base at V and 6 bases at J, with 9 bases between. The CDR3 sequence is 12 residues long. Germline lookup yields CDR1 GTSNPN and CDR2 SVGIG (reference sequence). The CDR3 loop reads CAWSAQGSEAFF. In DNA form, the CDR3 reads TGTGCCTGGAGTGCACAGGGCTCTGAAGCTTTCTTT.

The chain couples TRBV5-1 to TRBJ2-5; a weak D match, TRBD1 (5 bases). The CDR3 runs to 17 residues. Per the germline V gene, CDR1 is SGHRS and CDR2 is YFSETQ. The V end lost 4 bases, the J end lost 5 bases, and 24 bases lay between the germline ends. CDR3 sequence (DNA): TGCGCCAGCAGCCCCCAGCAGGGAACGACGGGTGGCGAGACCCAGTACTTC. Translated, it gives CASSPQQGTTGGETQYF.

This CDR3 reads CASSLSRGRIETQYF. The CDR3 DNA is TGTGCCAGCAGTTTATCGCGGGGGAGGATAGAGACCCAGTACTTC. V usage is TRBV27 and J usage is TRBJ2-5, with 7 positions matching TRBD2. CDR1 and CDR2 (germline): MNHEY, SMNVEV (reference sequence). J lost 4 bases, V lost 0 bases, and 5 bases had no gene match. The CDR3 length is 15 residues.

The chain is built from TRBV9 and TRBJ2-4, with a possible D match to TRBD2 (6 bases). The CDR3 runs to 16 residues. With 4 bases removed from V and 8 bases from J, the gap between germline ends came to 22 bases. The germline CDR1 and CDR2 sequences are SGDLS and YYNGEE. This chain's CDR3 is CASSPPSRGLGDIQYF. CDR3 coding DNA: TGTGCCAGCAGCCCGCCGAGTCGGGGGTTAGGTGACATTCAGTACTTC.

This sequence joins TRBV6-4 and TRBJ2-3, with TRBD1 as a possible D gene (5 bases). The CDR3 has 14 residues. V shed 4 bases and J shed 2 bases, with 10 bases lying between them. Germline lookup yields CDR1 MRHNA and CDR2 SNTAGT. The CDR3 DNA follows: TGTGCCAGCAGTGCGCAGGGAAACACAGATACGCAGTATTTT. Its translation is CASSAQGNTDTQYF.

In the case of this clone: The germline gene is not matched at one end of the junction; a read error may be the cause. In the same sample, other DNA sequences code for this CDR3. The gene calls are TRBV12-5 and TRBJ1-1, with a tentative D call TRBD1 (5 bases). Germline CDR1 reads LGHNT; CDR2 reads FRNRAP. The CDR3 is 15 amino acids. The CDR3 loop reads CASGLSGIRPLGAFF. CDR3 sequence (DNA): TGTGCCAGTGGTTTATCAGGGATCCGGCCCCTAGGGGCTTTCTTT.

The chain employs TRBV4-3 and TRBJ1-1; the match to TRBD1 covers 10 bases. Germline CDR1 is LGHNA and CDR2 is YSLEER. The CDR3 runs 14 residues. The J segment lost 5 bases and the V segment lost 4 bases, leaving 4 bases of the junction unmatched. CDR3 DNA sequence: TGCGCCAGCAGCCTTGGGACAGGGGAGACTGAAGCTTTCTTT. This sequence encodes CASSLGTGETEAFF.

On this clone: Other nucleotide sequences in the sample specify the same CDR3. The chain is built from TRBV11-2 and TRBJ2-7; 9 bases line up with TRBD2. This CDR3 comprises 14 residues. Germline V gene data show CDR1 as SGHAT and CDR2 as FQNNGV. V dropped 4 bases and J dropped 4; count of bases not matched to a gene: 5. CDR3 DNA sequence: TGTGCCAGCAGCTCCAGTAGCGGGAGTTACGAGCAGTACTTC. It encodes CASSSSSGSYEQYF.

V gene TRBV7-9 combines with J gene TRBJ1-1, with 7 bases aligning to TRBD1. The CDR3 loop spans 13 amino acids. V shed 4 bases and J 6 bases; nucleotides not matched to a gene: 5. CDR1 is SEHNR, CDR2 FQNEAQ, per germline (reference sequence). For the CDR3, the DNA is TGTGCCAGCAGCTCGACAGGGTTAGCTGAAGCTTTCTTT. Amino acid sequence: CASSSTGLAEAFF.